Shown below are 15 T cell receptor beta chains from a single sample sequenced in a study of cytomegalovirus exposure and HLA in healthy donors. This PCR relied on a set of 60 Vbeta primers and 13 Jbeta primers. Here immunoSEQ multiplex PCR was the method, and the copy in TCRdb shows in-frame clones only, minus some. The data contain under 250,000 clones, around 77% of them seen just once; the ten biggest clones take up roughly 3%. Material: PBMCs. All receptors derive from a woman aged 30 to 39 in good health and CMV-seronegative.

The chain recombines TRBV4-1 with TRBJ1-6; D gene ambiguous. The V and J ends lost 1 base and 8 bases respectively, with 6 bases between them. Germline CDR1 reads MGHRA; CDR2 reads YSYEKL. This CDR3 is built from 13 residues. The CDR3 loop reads CASSQVRDSPLHF. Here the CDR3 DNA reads TGCGCCAGCAGCCAAGTCCGGGATTCACCCCTCCACTTT.

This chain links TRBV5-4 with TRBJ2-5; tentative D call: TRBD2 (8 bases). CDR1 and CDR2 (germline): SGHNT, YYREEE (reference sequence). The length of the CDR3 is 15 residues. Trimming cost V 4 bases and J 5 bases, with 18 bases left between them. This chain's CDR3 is CASSPGGTVRETQYF. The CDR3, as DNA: TGTGCCAGCAGCCCGGGGGGGACAGTACGGGAGACCCAGTACTTC.

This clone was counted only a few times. The CDR3 bases are TGCGCCAGCGCTAGCGGTAGCACAGATACGCAGTATTTT. Encoded protein: CASASGSTDTQYF. The V gene is TRBV10-2, the J gene TRBJ2-3; 7 nucleotides line up with TRBD2. This CDR3 comprises 13 residues. V lost 8 bases and J lost 0; bases outside the gene matches: 2. CDR1 is WSHSY and CDR2 is SAAADI in the germline V gene.

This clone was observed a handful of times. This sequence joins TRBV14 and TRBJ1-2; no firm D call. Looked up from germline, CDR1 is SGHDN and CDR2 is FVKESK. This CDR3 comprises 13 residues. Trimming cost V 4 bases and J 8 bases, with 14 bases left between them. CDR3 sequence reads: CASSRRFSRGYTF. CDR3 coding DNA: TGTGCCAGCAGCCGGAGATTTAGTAGGGGCTACACCTTC.

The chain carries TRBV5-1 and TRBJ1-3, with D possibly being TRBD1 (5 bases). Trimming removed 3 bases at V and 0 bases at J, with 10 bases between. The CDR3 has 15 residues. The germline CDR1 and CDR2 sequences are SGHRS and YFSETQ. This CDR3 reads CASSSGTDSGNTIYF. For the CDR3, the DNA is TGCGCCAGCAGCTCAGGGACTGACTCTGGAAACACCATATATTTT.

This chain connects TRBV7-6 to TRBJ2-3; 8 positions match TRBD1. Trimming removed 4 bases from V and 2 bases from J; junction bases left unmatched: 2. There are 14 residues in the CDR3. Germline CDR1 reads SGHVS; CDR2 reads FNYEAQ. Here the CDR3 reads CASSWGQVTDTQYF. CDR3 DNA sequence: TGTGCCAGCAGCTGGGGACAGGTCACAGATACGCAGTATTTT.

In DNA form, the CDR3 reads TGCGCCAGCAGCGCTGCTAGCGGGAGAGTCTACGAGCAGTACTTC. Protein product: CASSAASGRVYEQYF. This chain joins TRBV5-1 and TRBJ2-7, with 10 bases aligning to TRBD2. V lost 4 bases and J lost 3; bases outside the gene matches: 7. The CDR3 totals 15 residues. In germline, CDR1 is SGHRS, CDR2 YFSETQ.

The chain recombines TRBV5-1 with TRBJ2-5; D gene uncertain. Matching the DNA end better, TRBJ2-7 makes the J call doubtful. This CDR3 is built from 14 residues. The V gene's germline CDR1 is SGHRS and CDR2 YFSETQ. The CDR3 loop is CASSFSSTVYEQYF. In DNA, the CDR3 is TGCGCCAGCAGCTTCTCGTCTACGGTCTACGAGCAGTACTTC.

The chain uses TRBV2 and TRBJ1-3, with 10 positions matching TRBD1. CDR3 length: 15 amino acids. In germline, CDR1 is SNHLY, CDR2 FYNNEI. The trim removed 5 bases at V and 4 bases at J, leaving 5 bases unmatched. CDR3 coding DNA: TGTGCCAGCAGTCTAGACAGGGGGCCCGGAAACACCATATATTTT. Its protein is CASSLDRGPGNTIYF.

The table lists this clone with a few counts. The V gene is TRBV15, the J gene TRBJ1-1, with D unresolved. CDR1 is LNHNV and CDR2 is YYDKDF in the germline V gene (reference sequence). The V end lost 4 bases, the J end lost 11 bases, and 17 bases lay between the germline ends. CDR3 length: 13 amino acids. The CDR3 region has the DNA TGTGCCACCAGCACAAGACCGGGAGTCACGGCTTTCTTT. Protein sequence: CATSTRPGVTAFF. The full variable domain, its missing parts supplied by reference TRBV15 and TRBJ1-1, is DAMVIQNPRYQVTQFGKPVTLSCSQTLNHNVMYWYQQKSSQAPKLLFHYYDKDFNNEADTPDNFQSRRPNTSFCFLDIRSPGLGDTAMYLCATSTRPGVTAFFGQGTRLTVV.

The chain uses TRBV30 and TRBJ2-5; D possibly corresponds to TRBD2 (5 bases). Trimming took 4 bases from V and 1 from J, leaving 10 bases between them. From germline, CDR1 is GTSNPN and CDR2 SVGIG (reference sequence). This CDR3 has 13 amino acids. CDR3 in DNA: TGTGCCTGGAAAGGGCGGGCCCAAGAGACCCAGTACTTC. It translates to CAWKGRAQETQYF. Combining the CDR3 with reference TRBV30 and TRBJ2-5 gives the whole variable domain SQTIHQWPATLVQPVGSPLSLECTVEGTSNPNLYWYRQAAGRGLQLLFYSVGIGQISSEVPQNLSASRPQDRQFILSSKKLLLSDSGFYLCAWKGRAQETQYFGPGTRLLVL.

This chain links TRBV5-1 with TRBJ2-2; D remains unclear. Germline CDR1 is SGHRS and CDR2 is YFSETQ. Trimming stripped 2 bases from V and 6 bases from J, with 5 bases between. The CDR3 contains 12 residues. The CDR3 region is CASSFRAGELFF. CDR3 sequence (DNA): TGCGCCAGCAGCTTCCGGGCCGGGGAGCTGTTTTTT.

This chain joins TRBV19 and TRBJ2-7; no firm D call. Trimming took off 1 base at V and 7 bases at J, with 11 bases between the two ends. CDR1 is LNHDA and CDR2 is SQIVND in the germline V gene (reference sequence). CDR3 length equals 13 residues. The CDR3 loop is CASSIGPTWEQYF. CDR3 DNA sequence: TGTGCCAGTAGTATAGGGCCCACGTGGGAGCAGTACTTC.

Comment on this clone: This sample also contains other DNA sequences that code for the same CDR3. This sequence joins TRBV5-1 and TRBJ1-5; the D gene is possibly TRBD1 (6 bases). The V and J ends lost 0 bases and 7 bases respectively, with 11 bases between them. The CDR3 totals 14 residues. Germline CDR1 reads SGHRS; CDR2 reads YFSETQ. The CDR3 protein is CASSLEGRGQPQHF. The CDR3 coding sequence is TGCGCCAGCAGCTTGGAGGGCAGGGGCCAGCCCCAGCATTTT.

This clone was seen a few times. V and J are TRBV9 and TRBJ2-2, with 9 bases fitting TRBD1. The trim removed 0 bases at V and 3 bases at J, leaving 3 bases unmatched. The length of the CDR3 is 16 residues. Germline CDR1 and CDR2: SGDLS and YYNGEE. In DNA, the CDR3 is TGTGCCAGCAGCGTAGAACAGGGGGCCTACACCGGGGAGCTGTTTTTT. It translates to CASSVEQGAYTGELFF.